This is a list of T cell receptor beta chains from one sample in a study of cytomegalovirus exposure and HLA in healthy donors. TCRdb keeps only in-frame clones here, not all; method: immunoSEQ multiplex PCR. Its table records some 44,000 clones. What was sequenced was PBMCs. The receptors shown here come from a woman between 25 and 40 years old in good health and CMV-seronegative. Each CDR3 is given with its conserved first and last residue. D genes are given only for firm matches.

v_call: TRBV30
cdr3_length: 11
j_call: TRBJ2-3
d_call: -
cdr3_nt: TGTGCCTGGAGCTTAACAGATACGCAGTATTTT
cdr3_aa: CAWSLTDTQYF

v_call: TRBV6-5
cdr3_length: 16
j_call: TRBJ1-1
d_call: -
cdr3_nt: TGTGCCAGCAGTTACGGTGCGGTCGCGAGGAACACTGAAGCTTTCTTT
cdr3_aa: CASSYGAVARNTEAFF

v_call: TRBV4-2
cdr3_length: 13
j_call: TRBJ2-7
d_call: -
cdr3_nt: TGTGCCAGCAGCCAAAATCGCGTCTGGGAGCAGTACTTC
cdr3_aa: CASSQNRVWEQYF

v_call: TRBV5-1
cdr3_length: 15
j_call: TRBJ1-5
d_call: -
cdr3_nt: TGCGCCAGCAGCTTCGGGGAGGGGCCCAATCAGCCCCAGCATTTT
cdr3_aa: CASSFGEGPNQPQHF

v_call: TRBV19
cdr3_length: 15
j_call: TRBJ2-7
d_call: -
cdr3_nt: TGTGCCAGTAGTATAAGCGTTCTACGCGGCTACGAGCAGTACTTC
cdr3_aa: CASSISVLRGYEQYF

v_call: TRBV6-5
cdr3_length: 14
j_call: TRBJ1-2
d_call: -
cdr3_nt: TGTGCCAGCAGTTACCGTGGCACCTCCTATGGCTACACCTTC
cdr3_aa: CASSYRGTSYGYTF

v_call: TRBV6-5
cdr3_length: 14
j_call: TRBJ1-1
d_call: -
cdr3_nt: TGTGCCAGCAGCTTCGGACACCCGAACACTGAAGCTTTCTTT
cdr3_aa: CASSFGHPNTEAFF

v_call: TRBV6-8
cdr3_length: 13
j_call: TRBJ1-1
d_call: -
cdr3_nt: TGTGCCAGCAGCTTGACAGCGAACACTGAAGCTTTCTTT
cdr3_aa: CASSLTANTEAFF

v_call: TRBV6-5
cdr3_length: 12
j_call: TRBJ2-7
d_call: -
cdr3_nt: TGTGCCAGCAGTGGTTCGGGGTACGAGCAGTACTTC
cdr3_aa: CASSGSGYEQYF

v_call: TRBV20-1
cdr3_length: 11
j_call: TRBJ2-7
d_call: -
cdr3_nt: TGCAGTGCTAGTCAGGGTTACGAGCAGTACTTC
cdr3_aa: CSASQGYEQYF

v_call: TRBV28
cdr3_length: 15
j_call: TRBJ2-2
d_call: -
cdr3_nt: TGTGCCAGCAGTTTTCGGCGGGTGAACACCGGGGAGCTGTTTTTT
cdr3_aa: CASSFRRVNTGELFF

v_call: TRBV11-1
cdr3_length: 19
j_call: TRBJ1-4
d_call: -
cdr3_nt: TGTGCCAGCAGCTTACACAGGTCCCTCAGGATCTCAACTAATGAAAAACTGTTTTTT
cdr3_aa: CASSLHRSLRISTNEKLFF

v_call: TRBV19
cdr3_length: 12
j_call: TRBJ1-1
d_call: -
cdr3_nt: TGTGCCAGTAGTTGGGCAGGCGATGAAGCTTTCTTT
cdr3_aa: CASSWAGDEAFF

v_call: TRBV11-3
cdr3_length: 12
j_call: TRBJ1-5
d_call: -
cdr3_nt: TGTGCCAGCAGTCTGGCCGCGGGGCCCCAGCATTTT
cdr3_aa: CASSLAAGPQHF

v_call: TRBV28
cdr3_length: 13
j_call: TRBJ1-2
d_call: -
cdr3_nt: TGTGCCAGCAGTTTGAGAACTAACTATGGCTACACCTTC
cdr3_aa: CASSLRTNYGYTF

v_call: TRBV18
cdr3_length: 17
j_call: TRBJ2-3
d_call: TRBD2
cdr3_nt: TGTGCCAGCTCACTAACCGGGACTAGCGGGAGTACAGATACGCAGTATTTT
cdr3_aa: CASSLTGTSGSTDTQYF